One sample yielded the 20 T cell receptor beta chains listed below, sequenced in a study of cytomegalovirus exposure and HLA in healthy donors. The primer mix had 60 Vbeta and 13 Jbeta primers. The assay was immunoSEQ multiplex PCR, and TCRdb's table has in-frame clones only and misses some. The sample lists 200,000 or so clones, approximately 80% occurring once. Sequencing was performed on PBMCs. Every receptor here comes from a man aged 45 to 65 in good health and CMV-seronegative.

The J gene is TRBJ1-1, the V gene TRBV14; no firm D call. Germline assignment: CDR1 SGHDN and CDR2 FVKESK. Trimming left V 5 bases short and J 2 bases short, with 15 bases between. This CDR3 comprises 15 residues. CDR3 in amino acids: CASSIANSGNTEAFF. The CDR3 nucleotides are TGTGCCAGCAGCATCGCGAACTCGGGAAACACTGAAGCTTTCTTT.

V gene TRBV5-1 combines with J gene TRBJ2-2, with D possibly matching TRBD1 (6 bases). V was shortened by 4 bases and J by 4 bases, with 14 bases between the two germline ends. Germline CDR1 reads SGHRS; CDR2 reads YFSETQ. The CDR3 runs to 15 residues. CDR3 loop: CASSKDRASTGELFF. CDR3 bases: TGCGCCAGCAGCAAGGACAGAGCGAGCACCGGGGAGCTGTTTTTT.

The chain couples TRBV14 to TRBJ1-1, with TRBD1 matching over 9 bases. J gave up 3 bases and V 4 bases, and 9 bases lay outside the gene matches. Looked up from germline, CDR1 is SGHDN and CDR2 is FVKESK. The CDR3 runs to 16 residues. The CDR3 here is CASSPNRGLGDTEAFF. CDR3 nucleotides: TGTGCCAGCAGCCCGAACAGGGGGCTCGGGGACACTGAAGCTTTCTTT.

The chain has TRBV27 and TRBJ2-7, with D uncertain. Trimming shortened V by 3 bases and J by 3 bases, and 15 bases separated the two germline ends. The CDR3 contains 15 residues. Germline V CDR1 and CDR2: MNHEY, SMNVEV (reference sequence). Written as DNA, the CDR3 is TGTGCCAGCAGTTTCTATACCCTCCACGGCTACGAGCAGTACTTC. Translation gives CASSFYTLHGYEQYF.

V is TRBV7-9 and J is TRBJ2-5, with 7 bases aligning to TRBD1. This CDR3 region has 14 residues. J gave up 5 bases and V 5 bases, and 8 bases lay outside the gene matches. CDR1 is SEHNR and CDR2 is FQNEAQ in the germline V gene (reference sequence). The CDR3 DNA follows: TGTGCCAGCAGCCACGGACAGGTCGGGGAGACCCAGTACTTC. This sequence encodes CASSHGQVGETQYF.

V gene TRBV19 combines with J gene TRBJ1-1; 7 bases match TRBD1. CDR1 and CDR2 (germline): LNHDA, SQIVND (reference sequence). The CDR3 runs to 14 residues. Trimming at V came to 5 bases and at J to 1 base, leaving 4 bases not matched to a gene. CDR3 region: CASSPWDRNTEAFF. For the CDR3, the DNA is TGTGCCAGTAGTCCCTGGGACAGGAACACTGAAGCTTTCTTT.

The rearrangement links TRBV29-1 to TRBJ2-4, with TRBD2 matching 13 bases. The CDR3 is made up of 20 amino acids. Germline V lookup: CDR1 SQVTM, CDR2 ANQGSEA. Trimming at V came to 5 bases and at J to 0 bases, leaving 16 bases not matched to a gene. CDR3 nucleotide sequence: TGCAGCGTTTCACAGGGCGCGGGACTAGCGGGAAACTTAGCCAAAAACATTCAGTACTTC. Protein product: CSVSQGAGLAGNLAKNIQYF. Full variable domain (rest looked up from reference TRBV29-1 and TRBJ2-4): SAVISQKPSRDICQRGTSLTIQCQVDSQVTMMFWYRQQPGQSLTLIATANQGSEATYESGFVIDKFPISRPNLTFSTLTVSNMSPEDSSIYLCSVSQGAGLAGNLAKNIQYFGAGTRLSVL.

Details on this clone: Other DNA sequences in the sample encode the same CDR3. The V call is TRBV6-5, the J call TRBJ2-5, with 8 nucleotides matching TRBD2. With V trimmed by 5 bases and J by 5 bases, 1 base remained unmatched. The CDR3 is 12 amino acids. The germline CDR1 and CDR2 sequences are MNHEY and SVGAGI. The CDR3 sequence is CASSRGGETQYF. CDR3 DNA sequence: TGTGCCAGCAGTCGCGGGGGGGAGACCCAGTACTTC.

This clone appeared a single time. V and J are TRBV4-1 and TRBJ1-1, with D possibly being TRBD1 (6 bases). From germline, CDR1 is MGHRA and CDR2 YSYEKL. V was clipped by 3 bases and J by 4 bases, with 15 bases between them. The CDR3 is 15 amino acids. Here the CDR3 reads CASSQMGAGGTEAFF. In nucleotides, the CDR3 is TGCGCCAGCAGCCAGATGGGGGCAGGCGGCACTGAAGCTTTCTTT.

The chain uses TRBV9 and TRBJ2-1, with 10 nucleotides matching TRBD2. Germline CDR1 is SGDLS and CDR2 is YYNGEE. The V segment lost 3 bases and the J segment 8 bases; nucleotides outside the gene matches: 8. The CDR3 length is 15 residues. The CDR3 DNA sequence: TGTGCCAGCAGCGGCGGACTAGCGGTGAGTGATGAGCAGTTCTTC. Translation gives CASSGGLAVSDEQFF. Complete variable domain (other parts from reference TRBV9 and TRBJ2-1): DSGVTQTPKHLITATGQRVTLRCSPRSGDLSVYWYQQSLDQGLQFLIQYYNGEERAKGNILERFSAQQFPDLHSELNLSSLELGDSALYFCASSGGLAVSDEQFFGPGTRLTVL.

CDR3 region: CASSLSNAGNTEAFF. DNA of the CDR3: TGTGCCAGCAGTTTATCCAATGCAGGGAACACTGAAGCTTTCTTT. The chain has TRBV27 and TRBJ1-1; D not certain. Germline CDR1 MNHEY, CDR2 SMNVEV (reference sequence). Trimming pared 0 bases from V and 1 base from J, leaving 9 bases between. The CDR3 extends over 15 amino acids.

The V and J genes are TRBV7-9 and TRBJ2-1, with 7 bases matching TRBD2. Germline loops: CDR1 SEHNR, CDR2 FQNEAQ (reference sequence). V trimming: 7 bases; J trimming: 8 bases; junction bases outside the gene matches: 14. This CDR3 has 15 residues. DNA for the CDR3: TGTGCCAGCACCAGCCGGGGCGGGAGAATAGATGAGCAGTTCTTC. Translation gives CASTSRGGRIDEQFF.

This chain uses TRBV7-8 with TRBJ1-5; TRBD1 matches at 8 bases. J lost 2 bases, V lost 2 bases, and 8 bases had no gene match. Germline values: CDR1 SGHVS, CDR2 FQNEAQ. The CDR3 covers 17 residues. CDR3 nucleotides: TGTGCCAGCAGCTTATCCCTAGGACAGGGTGGCAATCAGCCCCAGCATTTT. Encoded protein: CASSLSLGQGGNQPQHF.

The chain combines TRBV6-6 with TRBJ2-7, with 11 bases that match TRBD1. The length of the CDR3 is 15 residues. Unmatched junction bases numbered 1, after V lost 2 bases and J lost 1 base. Germline CDR1 MNHNY, CDR2 SVGAGI (reference sequence). CDR3 bases: TGTGCCAGCAGTTACGGGACAGGGGGGTCCTACGAGCAGTACTTC. It is translated as CASSYGTGGSYEQYF.

This clone has a handful of counts. This sequence joins TRBV7-2 and TRBJ2-1; D gene ambiguous. CDR1 SGHTA and CDR2 FQGNSA come from the germline V gene. V lost 2 bases and J 9 bases, leaving 11 bases between the germline ends. The CDR3 runs 13 residues. CDR3 DNA sequence: TGTGCCAGCAGCTTATACTTAGAAGTTGAGCAGTTCTTC. Protein product: CASSLYLEVEQFF. Supplemented by reference TRBV7-2 and TRBJ2-1, the full variable domain reads GAGVSQSPSNKVTEKGKDVELRCDPISGHTALYWYRQSLGQGLEFLIYFQGNSAPDKSGLPSDRFSAERTGGSVSTLTIQRTQQEDSAVYLCASSLYLEVEQFFGPGTRLTVL.

This clone was counted only a few times. The J gene is TRBJ2-1, the V gene TRBV5-1; tentative D call: TRBD2 (6 bases). V was cut by 5 bases and J by 3 bases, with 9 bases left in between. CDR1 and CDR2 from the germline V gene are SGHRS and YFSETQ. The CDR3 has 13 amino acids. Written as DNA, the CDR3 is TGCGCCAGCAGGCGGGACTTCTACAATGAGCAGTTCTTC. The encoded protein is CASRRDFYNEQFF. The variable domain in full, completed from reference TRBV5-1 and TRBJ2-1, reads KAGVTQTPRYLIKTRGQQVTLSCSPISGHRSVSWYQQTPGQGLQFLFEYFSETQRNKGNFPGRFSGRQFSNSRSEMNVSTLELGDSALYLCASRRDFYNEQFFGPGTRLTVL.

V and J are TRBV7-3 and TRBJ2-5; a weak D match, TRBD2 (5 bases). Between the trimmed V and J ends, which lost 1 base and 2 bases, there was a span of 11 bases. CDR1 is SGHTA, CDR2 FQGTGA, per germline. The length of the CDR3 is 15 residues. CDR3 coding DNA: TGTGCCAGCAGCTTAAACGGGAACGAACAAGAGACCCAGTACTTC. This sequence encodes CASSLNGNEQETQYF.

The V gene is TRBV27, the J gene TRBJ2-7; 14 bases are a match to TRBD2. Germline assignment: CDR1 MNHEY and CDR2 SMNVEV (reference sequence). Trimming took 4 bases from V and 2 from J; bases not matched to a gene: 4. The length of the CDR3 is 16 residues. The CDR3 region is CASSSGLAGATYEQYF. In DNA form, the CDR3 reads TGTGCCAGCAGTTCGGGACTAGCGGGAGCCACCTACGAGCAGTACTTC.

Details on this clone: Within the sample, other DNA sequences also encode this same CDR3. The chain links TRBV6-6 to TRBJ2-7; 12 bases are a match to TRBD1. V shed 6 bases and J 5 bases; nucleotides not matched to a gene: 8. CDR1 is MNHNY, CDR2 SVGAGI, per germline (reference sequence). The CDR3 has 15 residues. CDR3 amino acids: CASSHGGTGGHEQYF. CDR3 bases: TGTGCCAGCAGCCACGGCGGGACAGGGGGCCACGAGCAGTACTTC.

The chain has TRBV10-3 and TRBJ1-4; D call uncertain. There are 13 residues in the CDR3. V lost 6 bases, J lost 8 bases, and 13 bases lay in between. In germline, CDR1 is ENHRY, CDR2 SYGVKD. CDR3 in amino acids: CAIRAPGSEKLFF. CDR3 coding DNA: TGTGCCATCAGGGCGCCGGGAAGCGAAAAACTGTTTTTT.